These T cell receptor beta chains were read from a single sample in a study of early T cells in non-severe SARS-CoV-2 infection. TCRdb ran MiXCR on the 5' RACE reads and lists one entry per CDR3 protein. Seen here are about 27,000 distinct CDR3 sequences, 5.4% observed once, and the top ten hold 0.92%. Sequenced input: whole blood. These receptors were taken from an adult who was a healthcare worker with PCR-confirmed SARS-CoV-2 infection or an uninfected control (not recorded which). CDR3s include the opening cysteine and the closing phenylalanine or tryptophan. The D gene is left open where the match is weak. Size is stated for part of the rows, as once, few or many counts, or as a class when the clone is expanded.

TRBJ2-3,TRBV7-2,TRBD2,NA,TGTGCCAGCAGCTTGAGGACTAGCGGGGGACCCACAGATACGCAGTATTTT,CASSLRTSGGPTDTQYF
TRBJ1-5,TRBV6-2/TRBV6-3,NA,many,TGTGCCAGCAGTTACTCGAGGGTCAGGGAGAACAATCAGCCCCAGCATTTT,CASSYSRVRENNQPQHF
TRBJ2-5,TRBV2,NA,many,TGTGCCAGCACTTACACGCAAGAGACCCAGTACTTC,CASTYTQETQYF
TRBJ1-2,TRBV7-2,TRBD1,few,TGTGCCAGCAGTTATAGAGGGGGCGGCGATGGCTACACCTTC,CASSYRGGGDGYTF
TRBJ2-7,TRBV30,NA,many,TGTGCCTGGAGTTGGGAGGCCGAGCAGTACTTC,CAWSWEAEQYF
TRBJ2-7,TRBV7-2,NA,NA,TGTGCCAGCAGTCGACTCCCGTCTCTTGACTACGAGCAGTACTTC,CASSRLPSLDYEQYF
TRBJ2-2,TRBV2,TRBD2,many,TGTGCCAGCAGTCAGACTAGCGGGAGTCGCACCGGGGAGCTGTTTTTT,CASSQTSGSRTGELFF
TRBJ1-2,TRBV14,NA,NA,TGTGCCAGCAGCCAAGGTGGGGCAGGGGACTATGGCTACACCTTC,CASSQGGAGDYGYTF
TRBJ2-7,TRBV6-5,TRBD2,medium-sized,TGTGCCAGCAGCCGTATGACTAGCGGGGCGTTCTCCTACGAGCAGTACTTC,CASSRMTSGAFSYEQYF
TRBJ1-1,TRBV7-2,NA,many,TGTGCCAGCAGCCACCCTCAGGCCTCCTCAGGGGAAGCTTTCTTT,CASSHPQASSGEAFF
TRBJ2-5,TRBV20-1,TRBD1,many,TGCAGTGCTCCGACAGGGGTTGGGGAGACCCAGTACTTC,CSAPTGVGETQYF
TRBJ2-1,TRBV25-1,TRBD2,many,TGTGCCAGCAGTGCGCCGGGAGGGATGAATGAGCAGTTCTTC,CASSAPGGMNEQFF
TRBJ1-5,TRBV6-2/TRBV6-3,TRBD1,NA,TGTGCCAGCACCGGACAGGGTCACATTGGCCAGCATTTT,CASTGQGHIGQHF
TRBJ2-1,TRBV5-1,NA,NA,TGCGCCAGCAGCGGACCGGGGGCCCTGTACTTCGAGCAGTTCTTC,CASSGPGALYFEQFF
TRBJ2-7,TRBV27,TRBD2,NA,TGTGCCAGCAGTCGGGGACTAGCGGGCTTATATAACGAGCAGTACTTC,CASSRGLAGLYNEQYF
TRBJ1-2,TRBV7-9,NA,NA,TGTGCCAGCAGCCCACAGGGAAGGGCCTATGGCTACACCTTC,CASSPQGRAYGYTF
TRBJ2-2,TRBV19,NA,many,TGTGCCAGTGGTCTAGGGTTCAACACCGGGGAGCTGTTTTTT,CASGLGFNTGELFF
TRBJ2-7,TRBV9,NA,many,TGTGCCAGCAGCGCTCACCCCATCGACGAGCAGTACTTC,CASSAHPIDEQYF
TRBJ2-3,TRBV2,TRBD2,few,TGTGCCAGCAGTACCGGGACTAGCGAGACAGATACGCAGTATTTT,CASSTGTSETDTQYF
TRBJ1-5,TRBV20-1,NA,few,TGCAGTGCTAGAGATAAGGGATCCTCCTACAATCAGCCCCAGCATTTT,CSARDKGSSYNQPQHF
TRBJ2-6,TRBV5-1,NA,NA,TGCGCCAGCAGCTTCCCAAACTCTGGGGCCAACGTCCTGACTTTC,CASSFPNSGANVLTF
TRBJ2-1,TRBV4-3,TRBD2,NA,TGCGCCAGCAGCCAAGTTGGCGGGAGCGGGGCCGAGCAGTTCTTC,CASSQVGGSGAEQFF
TRBJ2-7,TRBV29-1,NA,many,TGCAGCGTGGCCCCCAAGTGGGGGGCATACGAGCAGTACTTC,CSVAPKWGAYEQYF
TRBJ2-2,TRBV20-1,NA,NA,TGCAGTGCTAGACGCGCAGGGGAGGGCACCGGGGAGCTGTTTTTT,CSARRAGEGTGELFF
TRBJ2-1,TRBV15,NA,few,TGTGCCACCAGCAGAGGGATGGCCCGGACTTACAATGAGCAGTTCTTC,CATSRGMARTYNEQFF
TRBJ1-1,TRBV7-2,TRBD1,many,TGTGCCAGCAGCTCTCAGACAGGGGGCAGGAACACTGAAGCTTTCTTT,CASSSQTGGRNTEAFF
TRBJ2-2,TRBV9,NA,many,TGTGCCAGCAGCCCCATGGGTGGGGCGCCCTCCGGGGAGCTGTTTTTT,CASSPMGGAPSGELFF
TRBJ1-6,TRBV9,NA,many,TGTGCCAGCAGCGTAGTTCTAGGTTTGTATGAAGAGGGGCTTTCACCCCTCCACTTT,CASSVVLGLYEEGLSPLHF
TRBJ1-2,TRBV5-1,NA,many,TGCGCCAGCAGCTCGGAATCTTTGGTTAACTATGGCTACACCTTC,CASSSESLVNYGYTF
TRBJ2-5,TRBV7-9,TRBD2,NA,TGTGCCAGCAGCGCGGGACTAGCGGGACGGGAGACCCAGTACTTC,CASSAGLAGRETQYF
TRBJ1-1,TRBV27,NA,NA,TGTGCCAGCAGTTTTTACGGTGAAGCTTTCTTT,CASSFYGEAFF
TRBJ2-5,TRBV20-1,TRBD2,medium-sized,TGCAGTGCTAGAGATGGGACTAGCGGACTCCAAGAGACCCAGTACTTC,CSARDGTSGLQETQYF
TRBJ2-7,TRBV19,NA,many,TGTGCCAGTAGTAAAACATCAGGGATCGAGCAGTACTTC,CASSKTSGIEQYF
TRBJ2-5,TRBV25-1,NA,NA,TGTGCCAGCAGTGTATCCGGGACGTCAGAGACCCAGTACTTC,CASSVSGTSETQYF
TRBJ2-3,TRBV7-2,TRBD2,many,TGTGCCAGCAGCCCCAGCGGGGGGCCAGATACGCAGTATTTT,CASSPSGGPDTQYF
TRBJ1-5,TRBV20-1,NA,medium-sized,TGCAGTGCCGGCGGCCAGACGAGCAATCAGCCCCAGCATTTT,CSAGGQTSNQPQHF
TRBJ2-7,TRBV6-1,NA,NA,TGTGCCAGCAGTGAAAAGAGAGACCACGAGCAGTACTTC,CASSEKRDHEQYF
TRBJ1-5,TRBV5-1,NA,medium-sized,TGCGCCAGCAGCTTGGAAGGAAATAGCAATCAGCCCCAGCATTTT,CASSLEGNSNQPQHF
TRBJ2-7,TRBV3-1,NA,few,TGTGCCAGCAGCCAAGGTTCACAGGATTACTACGAGCAGTACTTC,CASSQGSQDYYEQYF
TRBJ2-1,TRBV11-2,NA,NA,TGTGCCAGCAGCTTAAGGGCGGATCGCTCCTACAATGAGCAGTTCTTC,CASSLRADRSYNEQFF
TRBJ2-2,TRBV5-1,NA,NA,TGCGCCAGCAGCTTGACAAGAGGGCTGACGGTCGGGGAGCTGTTTTTT,CASSLTRGLTVGELFF
TRBJ2-7,TRBV7-2,TRBD1,NA,TGTGCCAGCAGCCCGTCCAGGGACAGGGCTGTCGAGCAGTACTTC,CASSPSRDRAVEQYF
TRBJ2-7,TRBV28,NA,many,TGTGCCAGCAGATCCCGATCGGGAAAGTCCTACGAGCAGTACTTC,CASRSRSGKSYEQYF
TRBJ1-2,TRBV25-1,TRBD1,few,TGTGCCAGCAGTGAACCGACAGGGAACTATGGCTACACCTTC,CASSEPTGNYGYTF
TRBJ2-5,TRBV7-9,TRBD2,few,TGTGCCAGCAGCTCCCAGCGGGAGGTTACCCAAGAGACCCAGTACTTC,CASSSQREVTQETQYF
TRBJ2-2,TRBV28,NA,few,TGTGCCAGCAATCGGATGGGGGAAATTTCCGGGGAGCTGTTTTTT,CASNRMGEISGELFF
TRBJ2-1,TRBV20-1,NA,many,TGCAGTGCTCCTCCGGGGGACCGGGGGCAGTTCTTC,CSAPPGDRGQFF
TRBJ1-1,TRBV29-1,NA,NA,TGCAGCTCGCGGGACGGAGGTATTAGGAACACTGAAGCTTTCTTT,CSSRDGGIRNTEAFF
TRBJ1-1,TRBV5-1,NA,few,TGCGCCAGCACCGACCCGCAGGGAGGCACTGAAGCTTTCTTT,CASTDPQGGTEAFF
TRBJ1-1,TRBV2,TRBD1,few,TGTGCCAGCAGTGTTACAGGGGCCACTGAAGCTTTCTTT,CASSVTGATEAFF
TRBJ2-1,TRBV28,TRBD2,many,TGTGCCAGCACCGGGGCTAGCGGTTTCAATGAGCAGTTCTTC,CASTGASGFNEQFF
TRBJ2-5,TRBV12-3/TRBV12-4,NA,many,TGTGCCAGCAGTGACAGGGGAGGGTTAGGAGAGACCCAGTACTTC,CASSDRGGLGETQYF